This TCR beta chain appears in the sequencing data of a study of blood T cell repertoires in COVID-19. Turning to the study itself: Samples of COVID-19 (acute and convalescent) were obtained from the United States, Italy and Spain. The analysed material was cDNA or gDNA that came from T cells, B-cell-depleted T cells, or PBMCs.

V gave up 2 bases and J gave up 7 bases; unmatched junction bases: 5. The germline V gene has CDR1 SGHTA and CDR2 FQGTGA. The CDR3 length is 17 residues. This clone was picked up one time. This table comes from immunoSEQ multiplex PCR, and its TCRdb copy is limited to in-frame clones, with some not included. The sample carries about 150,000 clones, 80% to 90% recorded once. The chain combines TRBV7-3 with TRBJ2-1, with 16 positions matching TRBD2. Sequenced material: peripheral blood. The clonotype comes from a man aged 70 or older with acute or convalescent COVID-19. The CDR3 sequence: CASSLLGTSGRVNEQFF. Written as DNA, the CDR3 is TGTGCCAGCAGCTTACTCGGGACTAGCGGGAGGGTAAATGAGCAGTTCTTC.